The rows below give T cell receptor beta chains drawn from one sample of a study of blood T cell repertoires in COVID-19. Profiling relied on immunoSEQ multiplex PCR, and the TCRdb table lists in-frame clones only, not all of them. Of approximately 230,000 clones in the sample, more than 80% were seen once. Sequencing used peripheral blood. The receptors were gathered from a young man who had recovered from COVID-19. The CDR3 runs from the conserved cysteine through the conserved F or W. A D gene is named only where the DNA matches it firmly. Only part of the rows carry a size: once, few, many, or a class if the clone is expanded.

TRBV7-6	few	TRBJ1-6	NA	CASSSLWPALCDIPHNSPLHF	TGTGCCAGCAGCTCCCTCTGGCCCGCCCTCTGTGACATCCCTCATAATTCACCCCTCCACTTT
TRBV6-5	once	TRBJ1-5	NA	CASSYVGGNQPQHF	TGTGCCAGCAGTTATGTCGGCGGGAATCAGCCCCAGCATTTT
TRBV11-2	NA	TRBJ1-1	NA	CASSPHTMNTEAFF	TGTGCCAGCAGCCCTCACACAATGAACACTGAAGCTTTCTTT
TRBV19	NA	TRBJ2-5	TRBD2	CASSTGLAGVQETQYF	TGTGCCAGTAGTACTGGACTAGCGGGGGTCCAAGAGACCCAGTACTTC
TRBV5-1	few	TRBJ1-2	TRBD1	CASSLATGEGYTF	TGCGCCAGCAGCTTGGCGACAGGGGAAGGCTACACCTTC
TRBV5-4	NA	TRBJ1-5	NA	CASSVGHDSNQPQHF	TGTGCCAGCAGCGTTGGACATGATAGCAATCAGCCCCAGCATTTT
TRBV7-2	NA	TRBJ2-7	NA	CASSPAGPGSSYEQYF	TGTGCCAGCAGCCCCGCCGGGCCCGGGAGCTCCTACGAGCAGTACTTC
TRBV30	NA	TRBJ1-1	NA	CALAGRLDTEAFF	TGTGCCTTGGCGGGGAGGCTGGACACTGAAGCTTTCTTT
TRBV19	NA	TRBJ2-3	TRBD2	CASSIEGLALYTDTQYF	TGTGCCAGTAGTATAGAGGGACTAGCGCTTTACACAGATACGCAGTATTTT
TRBV27	few	TRBJ2-7	NA	CASSAYPGHFSSEQYF	TGTGCCAGCTCAGCTTACCCGGGACATTTTTCCTCCGAGCAGTACTTC
TRBV29-1	NA	TRBJ2-5	TRBD2	CSAGTASGGRQETQYF	TGCAGCGCCGGGACGGCTAGCGGGGGCCGCCAAGAGACCCAGTACTTC
TRBV27	NA	TRBJ1-4	NA	CASSFDRTNEKLFF	TGTGCCAGCAGTTTCGACAGGACTAATGAAAAACTGTTTTTT
TRBV15	NA	TRBJ2-7	NA	CATSRDRYEQYF	TGTGCCACCAGCAGAGATCGGTACGAGCAGTACTTC
TRBV19	once	TRBJ1-1	NA	CASSIIDSRTEAFF	TGTGCCAGTAGTATTATTGACAGTCGCACTGAAGCTTTCTTT
TRBV9	NA	TRBJ1-6	NA	CASSVGGLRDSPLHF	TGTGCCAGCAGCGTAGGAGGGCTCCGGGATTCACCCCTCCACTTT
TRBV28	NA	TRBJ1-1	NA	CASGRDSQKAFF	TGTGCCAGCGGGCGGGACTCCCAGAAAGCTTTCTTT
TRBV5-6	NA	TRBJ2-6	NA	CASSSQGSGANVLTF	TGTGCCAGCAGCTCACAGGGATCCGGGGCCAACGTCCTGACTTTC
TRBV18	NA	TRBJ2-7	NA	CASSPAAGWLYEQYF	TGTGCCAGCTCACCTGCGGCGGGGTGGCTCTACGAGCAGTACTTC
TRBV6-6	NA	TRBJ1-1	TRBD1	CASSPGQGRDTEAFF	TGTGCCAGCAGTCCTGGACAGGGGCGAGACACTGAAGCTTTCTTT
TRBV20-1	NA	TRBJ2-7	NA	CSARAGFEQYF	TGCAGTGCTAGAGCAGGTTTCGAGCAGTACTTC
TRBV6-5	NA	TRBJ2-7	TRBD1	CASSQQGGIYEQYF	TGTGCCAGCAGCCAACAGGGGGGCATCTACGAGCAGTACTTC
TRBV11-1	few	TRBJ2-1	NA	CASSFLTADNEQFF	TGTGCCAGCAGCTTTTTGACGGCGGACAATGAGCAGTTCTTC
TRBV5-1	NA	TRBJ1-2	TRBD1	CASSLGTGYGYTF	TGCGCCAGCAGCTTGGGGACAGGGTATGGCTACACCTTC
TRBV14	NA	TRBJ1-2	TRBD1	CASSRGTGGHYGYTF	TGTGCCAGCAGCCGAGGGACAGGGGGACACTATGGCTACACCTTC
TRBV10-3	NA	TRBJ2-3	NA	CAISPVAGQTDTQYF	TGTGCCATCAGCCCCGTCGCGGGCCAGACAGATACGCAGTATTTT
TRBV18	NA	TRBJ1-6	NA	CASSPNGGRYNSPLHF	TGTGCCAGCTCACCTAATGGCGGGAGGTATAATTCACCCCTCCACTTT
TRBV7-6	few	TRBJ1-2	NA	CASSPRTQDEEGYTF	TGTGCCAGCAGCCCCCGCACACAGGACGAAGAGGGCTACACCTTC
TRBV6-1	NA	TRBJ2-1	TRBD2	CASSGLAGARGIYNEQFF	TGTGCCAGCAGTGGACTAGCGGGGGCCCGGGGCATCTACAATGAGCAGTTCTTC
TRBV11-2	NA	TRBJ2-2	NA	CASSLDTLRGGFGELFF	TGTGCCAGCAGCTTAGATACCCTGAGAGGGGGTTTCGGGGAGCTGTTTTTT
TRBV6-4	NA	TRBJ2-1	TRBD2	CASRGLAGYNEQFF	TGTGCCAGCAGGGGGCTAGCGGGGTACAATGAGCAGTTCTTC
TRBV30	NA	TRBJ2-3	NA	CAWLRWGVNTDTQYF	TGTGCCTGGCTTCGGTGGGGGGTGAACACAGATACGCAGTATTTT
TRBV11-2	once	TRBJ2-7	NA	CASSLRILDEQYF	TGTGCCAGCAGTCTTAGAATCCTAGACGAGCAGTACTTC
TRBV6-5	NA	TRBJ1-5	TRBD1	CASSSRQGLSNQPQHF	TGTGCCAGCAGTTCACGACAGGGACTGAGCAATCAGCCCCAGCATTTT
TRBV27	NA	TRBJ1-2	NA	CASSLSGLQGFYTF	TGTGCCAGCAGTTTATCGGGATTACAGGGCTTCTACACCTTC
TRBV7-2	NA	TRBJ2-4	NA	CASSPSPSTKNIQYF	TGTGCCAGCAGCCCCTCCCCCAGTACCAAAAACATTCAGTACTTC
TRBV28	NA	TRBJ1-1	TRBD1	CASRSTGGTEAFF	TGTGCCAGCCGATCGACAGGGGGTACTGAAGCTTTCTTT
TRBV29-1	NA	TRBJ2-7	TRBD2	CSGRTSGDEQYF	TGCAGCGGGAGGACTAGCGGGGACGAGCAGTACTTC
TRBV18	once	TRBJ2-2	NA	CASSSGQSGTGELFF	TGTGCCAGCTCATCGGGACAAAGTGGGACCGGGGAGCTGTTTTTT
TRBV5-1	NA	TRBJ2-7	NA	CASSWTVGAGSYEQYF	TGCGCCAGCAGCTGGACCGTGGGGGCCGGCTCCTACGAGCAGTACTTC
TRBV19	NA	TRBJ2-3	NA	CASSTGLLSTDTQYF	TGTGCCAGTAGTACGGGACTCCTAAGCACAGATACGCAGTATTTT
TRBV5-1	NA	TRBJ1-3	NA	CASSLGFSRRLGNTIYF	TGCGCCAGCAGCTTGGGATTCAGCAGGAGGCTCGGAAACACCATATATTTT
TRBV30	NA	TRBJ2-5	TRBD2	CACLGRGGTETQYF	TGTGCCTGCTTAGGGCGGGGGGGCACAGAGACCCAGTACTTC
TRBV5-1	NA	TRBJ1-2	NA	CASSPAVSGGYTF	TGCGCCAGCAGCCCCGCTGTTTCGGGTGGCTACACCTTC
TRBV28	once	TRBJ1-1	NA	CASSLLAGPLNTEAFF	TGTGCCAGCAGTTTGCTAGCAGGTCCCTTGAACACTGAAGCTTTCTTT
TRBV11-3	NA	TRBJ2-5	NA	CASSPTGETQYF	TGTGCCAGCAGCCCGACGGGGGAGACCCAGTACTTC
TRBV5-1	NA	TRBJ2-5	NA	CASSFSGLSNQETQYF	TGCGCCAGCAGCTTTTCGGGTCTAAGCAATCAAGAGACCCAGTACTTC
TRBV24-1	NA	TRBJ2-7	TRBD1	CATKDRTGEQYF	TGTGCCACCAAGGACAGGACGGGGGAGCAGTACTTC
TRBV15	NA	TRBJ2-7	TRBD1	CATSRDRTGGVYEQYF	TGTGCCACCAGCAGAGACCGGACAGGGGGGGTTTACGAGCAGTACTTC
TRBV3-1/TRBV3-2	NA	TRBJ2-7	TRBD2	CASSRKLAGGNYEQYF	TGTGCCAGCAGCCGGAAGCTAGCGGGGGGTAACTACGAGCAGTACTTC
TRBV3-1/TRBV3-2	once	TRBJ2-5	NA	CASSRGGEETQYF	TGTGCCAGCAGTCGAGGGGGGGAAGAGACCCAGTACTTC
TRBV10-1	few	TRBJ2-7	NA	CASSVTAGFDEQYF	TGCGCCAGCAGTGTCACGGCGGGGTTCGACGAGCAGTACTTC
TRBV6-4	NA	TRBJ2-7	NA	CASSVEGGSYEQYF	TGTGCCAGCAGTGTAGAAGGGGGCTCCTACGAGCAGTACTTC
TRBV5-1	NA	TRBJ1-1	NA	CASSFSGVNTEAFF	TGCGCCAGCAGCTTTTCCGGGGTGAACACTGAAGCTTTCTTT
TRBV19	NA	TRBJ1-6	NA	CASSIASIVNSPLHF	TGTGCCAGTAGTATCGCCTCCATAGTCAATTCACCCCTCCACTTT